This is a list of T cell receptor beta chains from one sample in a study of graft-versus-host responses after intestinal transplantation. Their antigens are not known. The data were produced by immunoSEQ multiplex PCR, yet TCRdb's version contains in-frame clones alone and is incomplete. The table has 60,000 to 65,000 clones, 85% to 95% seen once. The sequencing here drew on unstimulated CD8+ T cells sorted from spleen or lymph node cells, taken before transplant. The receptor set was obtained from a human donor who was the organ donor for an intestinal transplant. Both conserved end residues are part of each CDR3. Fields, in order: V gene, J gene, D gene, clone size, CDR3 protein, CDR3 DNA. The D gene is left open where the match is weak. Rows may omit the clone size; those that give it use once, few, many or a size class.

V: TRBV5-1; J: TRBJ2-2; D: TRBD2; size: NA; CDR3: CASSLALSGGNTGELFF; DNA: TGCGCCAGCAGCTTGGCCCTTAGCGGGGGGAACACCGGGGAGCTGTTTTTT
V: TRBV7-6; J: TRBJ1-1; D: TRBD1; size: NA; CDR3: CASSPNRGSTEAFF; DNA: TGTGCCAGCAGCCCAAACAGGGGCTCCACTGAAGCTTTCTTT
V: TRBV4-1; J: TRBJ1-4; D: NA; size: NA; CDR3: CASSQLGVAVSNEKLFF; DNA: TGCGCCAGCAGCCAATTAGGTGTCGCGGTTTCTAATGAAAAACTGTTTTTT
V: TRBV19; J: TRBJ1-1; D: NA; size: NA; CDR3: CASPWGGKGYDTEAFF; DNA: TGTGCCAGCCCCTGGGGGGGAAAAGGTTATGACACTGAAGCTTTCTTT
V: TRBV19; J: TRBJ1-5; D: NA; size: NA; CDR3: CASSLSGNQPQHF; DNA: TGTGCCAGTAGTCTCTCTGGCAATCAGCCCCAGCATTTT
V: TRBV28; J: TRBJ2-5; D: TRBD2; size: NA; CDR3: CASSPPLAGIQETQYF; DNA: TGTGCCAGCAGCCCCCCACTAGCGGGAATCCAAGAGACCCAGTACTTC
V: TRBV6-1; J: TRBJ2-5; D: NA; size: NA; CDR3: CASIPIETQYF; DNA: TGTGCCAGCATTCCAATAGAGACCCAGTACTTC
V: TRBV4-3; J: TRBJ1-4; D: NA; size: NA; CDR3: CASSQDGAPGEKLFF; DNA: TGCGCCAGCAGCCAAGATGGGGCCCCGGGCGAAAAACTGTTTTTT
V: TRBV18; J: TRBJ2-3; D: TRBD2; size: NA; CDR3: CASSTHGGRTSGRLYPTDTQYF; DNA: TGTGCCAGCTCCACACACGGAGGGAGGACTAGCGGGAGGCTATACCCCACAGATACGCAGTATTTT
V: TRBV7-6; J: TRBJ2-5; D: TRBD1; size: NA; CDR3: CASSLHRGQETQYF; DNA: TGTGCCAGCAGCCTACACAGGGGACAAGAGACCCAGTACTTC
V: TRBV7-4; J: TRBJ2-7; D: TRBD2; size: NA; CDR3: CASSYRTSGRREQYF; DNA: TGTGCCAGCAGCTACCGGACTAGCGGGAGAAGGGAGCAGTACTTC
V: TRBV10-2; J: TRBJ1-2; D: NA; size: NA; CDR3: CASSVKIEGYGYTF; DNA: TGCGCCAGCAGTGTTAAGATAGAGGGTTACGGCTACACCTTC
V: TRBV4-3; J: TRBJ1-1; D: NA; size: NA; CDR3: CASSQVPGRGTEAFF; DNA: TGCGCCAGCAGCCAAGTCCCGGGGAGGGGCACTGAAGCTTTCTTT
V: TRBV2; J: TRBJ1-1; D: NA; size: NA; CDR3: CASSEPISIGRYENTEAFF; DNA: TGTGCCAGCAGCGAACCGATATCAATTGGGAGGTATGAAAACACTGAAGCTTTCTTT
V: TRBV5-1; J: TRBJ2-7; D: TRBD2; size: NA; CDR3: CASSLGLAEISYEQYF; DNA: TGCGCCAGCAGCTTGGGGCTAGCGGAAATCTCCTACGAGCAGTACTTC
V: TRBV2; J: TRBJ2-2; D: NA; size: NA; CDR3: CASNSWSAGPNTGELFF; DNA: TGTGCCAGCAATTCGTGGTCGGCGGGTCCGAACACCGGGGAGCTGTTTTTT
V: TRBV27; J: TRBJ2-7; D: TRBD2; size: NA; CDR3: CASSFAGASYEQYF; DNA: TGTGCCAGCAGTTTTGCGGGAGCTTCCTACGAGCAGTACTTC
V: TRBV30; J: TRBJ2-3; D: TRBD2; size: NA; CDR3: CAWSTSGRDTQYF; DNA: TGTGCCTGGAGTACTAGCGGGAGAGATACGCAGTATTTT
V: TRBV9; J: TRBJ1-6; D: NA; size: NA; CDR3: CASSVKQANSPLHF; DNA: TGTGCCAGCAGCGTAAAACAGGCGAATTCACCCCTCCACTTT
V: TRBV6-1; J: TRBJ1-4; D: TRBD1; size: NA; CDR3: CASSEYGRQGLFF; DNA: TGTGCCAGCAGTGAATACGGAAGACAGGGGCTGTTTTTT
V: TRBV7-9; J: TRBJ1-2; D: NA; size: NA; CDR3: CASSFTGGVDGYTF; DNA: TGTGCCAGCAGCTTCACCGGGGGAGTAGATGGCTACACCTTC
V: TRBV28; J: TRBJ2-7; D: NA; size: NA; CDR3: CASSLDSSSYEQYF; DNA: TGTGCCAGCAGTTTAGACAGTAGCTCCTACGAGCAGTACTTC
V: TRBV5-4; J: TRBJ1-1; D: TRBD1; size: NA; CDR3: CASSLTGGSMNTEAFF; DNA: TGTGCCAGCAGCTTGACAGGGGGCTCAATGAACACTGAAGCTTTCTTT
V: TRBV7-8; J: TRBJ1-2; D: NA; size: NA; CDR3: CASSLGYVRAYGYTF; DNA: TGTGCCAGCAGCTTAGGTTATGTCAGGGCCTATGGCTACACCTTC
V: TRBV5-6; J: TRBJ2-5; D: NA; size: NA; CDR3: CASSVMAGKGWAETQYF; DNA: TGTGCCAGCAGCGTTATGGCAGGGAAAGGGTGGGCGGAGACCCAGTACTTC
V: TRBV6-1; J: TRBJ2-5; D: NA; size: NA; CDR3: CASSEAVQETQYF; DNA: TGTGCCAGCAGTGAGGCTGTACAAGAGACCCAGTACTTC
V: TRBV23-1; J: TRBJ2-7; D: TRBD1; size: NA; CDR3: CASSQGPTGNSYEQYF; DNA: TGCGCCAGCAGTCAAGGACCGACAGGGAACTCCTACGAGCAGTACTTC
V: TRBV5-6; J: TRBJ2-7; D: NA; size: large; CDR3: CASSLSLSYEQYF; DNA: TGTGCCAGCAGCTTGTCTCTCTCCTACGAGCAGTACTTC
V: TRBV30; J: TRBJ2-4; D: NA; size: few; CDR3: CAWRLESNIQYF; DNA: TGTGCCTGGAGGTTGGAGTCGAACATTCAGTACTTC